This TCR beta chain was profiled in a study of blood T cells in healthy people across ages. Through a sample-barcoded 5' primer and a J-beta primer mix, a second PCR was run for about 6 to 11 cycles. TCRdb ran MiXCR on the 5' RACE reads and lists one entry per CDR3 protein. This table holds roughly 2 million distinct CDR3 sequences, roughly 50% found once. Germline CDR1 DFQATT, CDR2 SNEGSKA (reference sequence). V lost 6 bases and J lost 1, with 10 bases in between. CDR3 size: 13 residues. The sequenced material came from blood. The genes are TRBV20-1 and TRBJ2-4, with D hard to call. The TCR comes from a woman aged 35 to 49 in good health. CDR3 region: CSAPEPAKNIQYF. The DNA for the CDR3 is TGCAGTGCCCCGGAGCCGGCCAAAAACATTCAGTACTTC.